The rows below give T cell receptor beta chains drawn from one sample of a study of T cell changes during pregnancy in multiple sclerosis. Sequenced by immunoSEQ multiplex PCR; TCRdb stores in-frame clones only, minus some. The table lists approximately 40,000 clones, roughly 92% of them singletons, with roughly 0.72% in the top ten. This specimen was CD4+ T cells from peripheral blood mononuclear cells, taken before pregnancy. The receptors come from a female donor with multiple sclerosis, enrolled in a pregnancy study. Both conserved end residues are part of each CDR3. Each record gives: D gene, clone size, V gene, CDR3 length, J gene, CDR3 protein, CDR3 DNA. D genes are given only for firm matches. Some rows have no size entry. The others give once, few or many, or a class for an expanded clone.

TRBD1	-	TRBV29-1	13	TRBJ1-4	CSVTGQGGEKLFF	TGCAGCGTTACAGGACAGGGAGGTGAAAAACTGTTTTTT
TRBD1	-	TRBV28	15	TRBJ2-5	CASSLVDRALSGVYF	TGTGCCAGCAGTTTGGTGGACAGGGCCCTCTCCGGTGTATACTTC
-	-	TRBV6-1	14	TRBJ1-2	CASSKQLSNYGYTF	TGTGCCAGCAGTAAACAGCTCTCTAACTATGGCTACACCTTC
TRBD2	-	TRBV7-9	15	TRBJ2-1	CASSLRAGGLNEQFF	TGTGCCAGCAGCTTAAGGGCGGGAGGCCTCAATGAGCAGTTCTTC
TRBD1	-	TRBV2	14	TRBJ1-2	CASTGDRGDYGYTF	TGTGCCAGCACGGGGGACAGGGGAGACTATGGCTACACCTTC
TRBD1	-	TRBV7-9	15	TRBJ2-7	CASSSSGTGSHEQYF	TGTGCCAGCAGCTCTTCCGGGACAGGGTCCCACGAGCAGTACTTC
-	-	TRBV5-4	13	TRBJ2-1	CASSLVLNNEQFF	TGTGCCAGCAGCTTGGTGCTAAATAATGAGCAGTTCTTC
-	-	TRBV9	15	TRBJ2-2	CASSPVVTNTGELFF	TGTGCCAGCAGCCCTGTCGTTACGAACACCGGGGAGCTGTTTTTT
-	-	TRBV7-8	15	TRBJ1-1	CASSLLDSKNTEAFF	TGTGCCAGCAGCCTCCTGGACAGCAAGAACACTGAAGCTTTCTTT
TRBD2	-	TRBV7-2	16	TRBJ2-3	CASSLWLAGITDTQYF	TGTGCCAGCAGCTTATGGCTAGCGGGGATCACAGATACGCAGTATTTT
TRBD1	-	TRBV2	14	TRBJ2-7	CASSRTGTGSEQYF	TGTGCCAGCAGTCGAACCGGGACAGGGTCTGAGCAGTACTTC
TRBD1	-	TRBV6-6	12	TRBJ2-3	CASRQGTDTQYF	TGTGCCAGTAGACAGGGAACAGATACGCAGTATTTT
TRBD1	-	TRBV2	15	TRBJ1-1	CASSLPTGASTEAFF	TGTGCCAGCAGCCTTCCTACAGGGGCTAGCACTGAAGCTTTCTTT
TRBD2	-	TRBV5-1	18	TRBJ2-3	CASSWTGTSGRSTDTQYF	TGCGCCAGCAGCTGGACCGGGACTAGCGGGAGAAGCACAGATACGCAGTATTTT
-	-	TRBV4-3	17	TRBJ2-5	CASSLPITGPAGETQYF	TGCGCCAGCAGCCTACCAATTACAGGGCCCGCTGGGGAGACCCAGTACTTC
-	once	TRBV2	15	TRBJ2-7	CASSEGGGRSYEQYF	TGTGCCAGCAGTGAGGGGGGAGGTAGGTCCTACGAGCAGTACTTC
TRBD2	-	TRBV28	15	TRBJ2-1	CASRGSGSSYNEQFF	TGTGCCTCCCGTGGTAGCGGGAGCTCCTACAATGAGCAGTTCTTC
TRBD2	-	TRBV2	17	TRBJ2-7	CASSETYLAGGASEQYF	TGTGCCAGCAGTGAAACGTACTTAGCGGGAGGGGCGTCCGAGCAGTACTTC
-	-	TRBV19	15	TRBJ2-2	CASSSARGNTGELFF	TGTGCCAGTAGTAGCGCCAGGGGGAACACCGGGGAGCTGTTTTTT
TRBD2	once	TRBV28	18	TRBJ2-5	CASSSPGLAGFRQETQYF	TGTGCCAGCAGTTCCCCGGGACTAGCGGGATTTCGGCAAGAGACCCAGTACTTC
TRBD1	-	TRBV10-2	13	TRBJ1-5	CASSVDRDQPQHF	TGCGCCAGCAGTGTGGACAGGGATCAGCCCCAGCATTTT
TRBD2	-	TRBV28	16	TRBJ2-7	CASSPGLAQTSYEQYF	TGTGCCAGCAGTCCGGGACTAGCGCAAACCTCCTACGAGCAGTACTTC
TRBD1	-	TRBV6-1	14	TRBJ2-3	CASTRTGVIDTQYF	TGTGCCAGCACAAGGACAGGGGTAATAGATACGCAGTATTTT
TRBD1	-	TRBV19	14	TRBJ2-7	CASSTGTGIYEQYF	TGTGCCAGTAGTACCGGGACAGGGATCTACGAGCAGTACTTC
TRBD2	-	TRBV4-2	16	TRBJ2-1	CASSQATSGPYNEQFF	TGTGCCAGCAGCCAAGCTACTAGCGGACCCTACAATGAGCAGTTCTTC
-	few	TRBV7-2	13	TRBJ2-3	CASSFTAGYTQYF	TGTGCCAGCAGCTTTACGGCGGGGTATACGCAGTATTTT
TRBD1	-	TRBV19	15	TRBJ2-5	CASSPDRRVEETQYF	TGTGCCAGTAGTCCGGACAGGCGAGTGGAAGAGACCCAGTACTTC
-	-	TRBV7-9	16	TRBJ1-4	CASSLSRGATNEKLFF	TGTGCCAGCAGCTTATCCAGGGGAGCAACTAATGAAAAACTGTTTTTT